This TCR beta chain was sequenced during a study of blood T cell repertoires in COVID-19 (dated by TCRdb to about 2020). A note on the overall study: Samples from collaborators originated in the United States, Italy and Spain and spanned both the acute and convalescent phases of COVID-19. Where available, HLA class I and class II types were taken from metadata supplied by the sample provider and were not determined by assay-based typing. Deeply sampled blood TCRbeta repertoires from subjects exposed to, actively infected with, or recovered from COVID-19 were included in the dataset. The prospective study material was composed of cDNA or gDNA derived from T cells, B-cell-depleted T cells, or PBMCs. Sample metadata almost always included a de-identified subject ID, COVID-19 status, age in years and sex. The repertoires were released in a freely available public database meant as a resource for research on the immune response to SARS-CoV-2. The samples were drawn from the first 160 participants of the ongoing ImmuneRACE study and from 950 to 1,500 subjects provided by 6 global collaborators.

Overall study results and their limits: The amount of clinical and demographic metadata varied by source and participant and was provided uncurated.

TCRbeta CDR3 regions were amplified from genomic DNA using the immunoSEQ Assay, a bias-controlled multiplex PCR. The paper's data handling went like this. Within the assay, amplification of reference gene primers was used to estimate how many nucleated cells each sample contained. Sequence reads were collapsed and filtered to measure the absolute abundance of every unique TCRbeta CDR3 rearrangement. For each sample, productive Simpson clonality was calculated as the square root of Simpson's diversity index over productive rearrangements. The table was pulled from immuneACCESS by TCRdb, which kept in-frame rearrangements only. Such tables lose some clones; where checked, under half of the loss comes from unresolved V genes, and the rest has no known cause. D and trimming were read from the DNA, whereas the V and J calls and clone size are those reported in that table. The table for this sample lists about 250,000 clones; about 91% of them were counted only once. The ten largest account for around 6.3% of the sample.

One collaborating source in Seattle enrolled patients during active infection and followed them longitudinally through the course of disease. Collaborating institutions collected whole blood in K2EDTA tubes following their own protocols. Collaborator samples were shipped for TCRbeta analysis as frozen whole blood, isolated PBMCs, or DNA extracted from either sample type. About this clone: The antigen it recognizes is unknown. Per-nucleotide qualities are absent, and no much larger clonotype sits a single base away.

Including cysteine and phenylalanine, the CDR3 has 15 amino acids. Of the read, only the CDR3 DNA is kept; its 45 bases are in frame from base 1. As encoded in the germline V gene, CDR1 is SGHRS while CDR2 is YFSETQ. Trimming takes 0 bases off V and 7 bases off J; junction bases not matched to a gene: 9. The V and J genes are TRBV5-1 and TRBJ1-1; TRBD1 agrees with 7 junctional bases. Sequencing used peripheral blood. The source of this sequence is a woman in her twenties or thirties with COVID-19, enrolled during active disease. The nucleotides are TGCGCCAGCAGCTTGGACCCCGGGACAGCTTATGAAGCTTTCTTT. Its protein is CASSLDPGTAYEAFF. Where the CDR3 stops, the reference TRBV5-1 and TRBJ1-1 genes take over; the full variable domain is KAGVTQTPRYLIKTRGQQVTLSCSPISGHRSVSWYQQTPGQGLQFLFEYFSETQRNKGNFPGRFSGRQFSNSRSEMNVSTLELGDSALYLCASSLDPGTAYEAFFGQGTRLTVV.